The present T cell receptor beta chain was sequenced within a study of beta chain features in type 1 diabetes. Overall study results and limits: Moderately but significantly shorter TCRB CDR3s were found in Type 1 diabetes patients in all four CD4+ subsets. Reduced insertions and increased deletions marked VDJ junctions in type 1 diabetes patients.

The purity of all sorted populations exceeded 95%. Looked up from germline, CDR1 is SQVTM and CDR2 is ANQGSEA. With 4 bases clipped from V and 7 bases from J, the junction kept 1 base outside the gene matches. CDR3 length: 12 residues. As every portion of the isolated RNA was reverse transcribed, the sequencing read expressed TCRB transcripts. Clones were read by immunoSEQ multiplex PCR, and TCRdb kept only the in-frame ones, dropping some. Of about 120,000 clones listed, roughly 17% are singletons. This clone has just a few counts. The target antigen is unknown. Sequencing used central memory CD4+ T cells from blood. The sequence was obtained from a man between 25 and 39 years old with type 1 diabetes. The rearrangement uses TRBV29-1 and TRBJ1-6; 7 nucleotides agree with TRBD1. CDR3 sequence reads: CSVGQGNSPLHF. The CDR3 nucleotides read TGCAGCGTTGGACAGGGAAATTCACCCCTCCACTTT.